This T cell receptor (beta chain) was identified in a study of shared clonotypes between healthy human individuals. Study as a whole: Three CD4 naive, three CD4 memory, two CD8 naive and one CD8 memory plate were used per donor. General study results and limits: The naive CD4 repertoires of a handful of donors were compared, and around 5% of clonotypes were shared.

A note on this clone: Its antigen is undetermined.

An even split of each subset's genomic DNA across several immunoSEQ plates was performed. TCRdb's copy holds only in-frame clones and misses some; the assay was immunoSEQ multiplex PCR. The repertoire has approximately 1.1 million clones, about 80% of them found once; the top ten carry 0.4% to 0.55%. The V and J ends lost 3 bases and 2 bases respectively, with 6 bases between them. The germline CDR1 and CDR2 sequences are SGHNT and YYREEE (reference sequence). The CDR3 totals 12 residues. The receptor was isolated from a man younger than 35 in good health. Some clones in this sample may be carry-over from other donors' samples. Sequencing was done on a sample of memory CD4+ T cells from PBMCs. Subset of the sample: CD45RA-negative fraction. This rearrangement joins TRBV5-4 to TRBJ2-7; perhaps TRBD2 as D (6 bases). CDR3 sequence: CASSWGAYEQYF. In DNA form, the CDR3 reads TGTGCCAGCAGCTGGGGGGCCTACGAGCAGTACTTC.